This is a list of T cell receptor beta chains from one sample in a study of OX40 agonist ivuxolimab in advanced cancers. Method: immunoSEQ multiplex PCR; TCRdb's copy keeps in-frame clones and lacks some. The sample contains 70,000 to 85,000 clones, about 82% of which appear only once. The starting material was CD4+ or CD8+ T cells sorted from blood, obtained in a trial of the OX40 agonist ivuxolimab. The receptors originated from an adult with an advanced solid tumor such as melanoma, head and neck, liver or kidney cancer. Each CDR3 is given with its conserved first and last residue. A D gene is named only where the DNA matches it firmly. Size tells how often a clone was seen (once, few, many) or the class of an expanded clone, and some rows leave it out.

clone size: -; D gene: TRBD2; J gene: TRBJ2-1; V gene: TRBV5-1; CDR3 protein: CASSLEIAGYNEQFF; CDR3 DNA: TGCGCCAGCAGCTTGGAAATAGCGGGCTACAATGAGCAGTTCTTC
clone size: -; D gene: TRBD1; J gene: TRBJ2-7; V gene: TRBV5-5; CDR3 protein: CASSWGQGIYEQYF; CDR3 DNA: TGTGCCAGCAGCTGGGGACAGGGGATTTACGAGCAGTACTTC
clone size: -; D gene: -; J gene: TRBJ1-1; V gene: TRBV5-1; CDR3 protein: CASSLVGGVNTEAFF; CDR3 DNA: TGCGCCAGCAGCTTGGTCGGGGGGGTGAACACTGAAGCTTTCTTT
clone size: -; D gene: -; J gene: TRBJ2-3; V gene: TRBV5-1; CDR3 protein: CASSLGTVSTDTQYF; CDR3 DNA: TGCGCCAGCAGCTTGGGGACAGTCAGCACAGATACGCAGTATTTT
clone size: few; D gene: -; J gene: TRBJ1-5; V gene: TRBV30; CDR3 protein: CAWSVDSNQPQHF; CDR3 DNA: TGTGCCTGGAGCGTCGATAGCAATCAGCCCCAGCATTTT
clone size: -; D gene: TRBD1; J gene: TRBJ2-7; V gene: TRBV19; CDR3 protein: CASNSRQGGSYEQYF; CDR3 DNA: TGTGCCAGTAATTCCAGACAGGGGGGATCCTACGAGCAGTACTTC
clone size: -; D gene: TRBD2; J gene: TRBJ2-1; V gene: TRBV5-6; CDR3 protein: CASRFRTSGSYNEQFF; CDR3 DNA: TGTGCCAGCAGATTCCGGACTAGCGGCTCCTACAATGAGCAGTTCTTC
clone size: -; D gene: TRBD2; J gene: TRBJ2-1; V gene: TRBV5-1; CDR3 protein: CASSHLRLAGPGGTNEQFF; CDR3 DNA: TGCGCCAGCAGCCATTTACGACTAGCGGGGCCAGGTGGGACCAATGAGCAGTTCTTC
clone size: once; D gene: TRBD1; J gene: TRBJ2-5; V gene: TRBV4-2; CDR3 protein: CASSQDGRGWETQYF; CDR3 DNA: TGTGCCAGCAGCCAAGACGGCAGGGGGTGGGAGACCCAGTACTTC
clone size: -; D gene: TRBD2; J gene: TRBJ2-1; V gene: TRBV2; CDR3 protein: CASNAGREQNNEQFF; CDR3 DNA: TGTGCCAGCAATGCCGGGCGGGAGCAAAACAATGAGCAGTTCTTC
clone size: -; D gene: -; J gene: TRBJ1-5; V gene: TRBV6-5; CDR3 protein: CASSRQYYQPQHF; CDR3 DNA: TGTGCCAGCAGCCGACAGTACTATCAGCCCCAGCATTTT
clone size: -; D gene: -; J gene: TRBJ1-3; V gene: TRBV14; CDR3 protein: CASSLIYRTPGNTIYF; CDR3 DNA: TGTGCCAGCAGCCTAATTTACAGGACGCCGGGAAACACCATATATTTT
clone size: -; D gene: -; J gene: TRBJ1-5; V gene: TRBV7-9; CDR3 protein: CASSEDRNFYSNQPQHF; CDR3 DNA: TGTGCCAGCAGCGAGGACAGAAACTTCTATAGCAATCAGCCCCAGCATTTT
clone size: few; D gene: -; J gene: TRBJ2-7; V gene: TRBV25-1; CDR3 protein: CASSVRAAPYEQYF; CDR3 DNA: TGTGCCAGCAGTGTAAGGGCCGCGCCCTACGAGCAGTACTTC
clone size: once; D gene: -; J gene: TRBJ2-3; V gene: TRBV27; CDR3 protein: CASSFNRDLDTQYF; CDR3 DNA: TGTGCCAGCAGTTTTAACCGGGACTTAGATACGCAGTATTTT
clone size: once; D gene: -; J gene: TRBJ1-6; V gene: TRBV11-2; CDR3 protein: CASSSRRPYNSPLHF; CDR3 DNA: TGTGCCAGCAGCTCCCGCCGGCCCTATAATTCACCCCTCCACTTT
clone size: -; D gene: -; J gene: TRBJ2-2; V gene: TRBV4-3; CDR3 protein: CASSQALITGELFF; CDR3 DNA: TGCGCCAGCAGCCAAGCACTTATCACCGGGGAGCTGTTTTTT
clone size: once; D gene: TRBD1; J gene: TRBJ1-5; V gene: TRBV19; CDR3 protein: CASSKDRDQPQHF; CDR3 DNA: TGTGCCAGTAGCAAGGACAGGGATCAGCCCCAGCATTTT
clone size: -; D gene: TRBD1; J gene: TRBJ2-1; V gene: TRBV18; CDR3 protein: CASSPPAGQGFYNEQFF; CDR3 DNA: TGTGCCAGCTCACCACCGGCGGGACAGGGGTTCTACAATGAGCAGTTCTTC
clone size: -; D gene: TRBD2; J gene: TRBJ2-4; V gene: TRBV9; CDR3 protein: CASSVGASGVNIQYF; CDR3 DNA: TGTGCCAGCAGCGTAGGAGCTAGCGGGGTGAACATTCAGTACTTC
clone size: -; D gene: TRBD2; J gene: TRBJ2-2; V gene: TRBV7-9; CDR3 protein: CASSLSTRGMWELFF; CDR3 DNA: TGTGCCAGCAGCTTAAGCACGCGGGGGATGTGGGAGCTGTTTTTT
clone size: -; D gene: TRBD2; J gene: TRBJ2-3; V gene: TRBV7-2; CDR3 protein: CASSLERSGLAITDTQYF; CDR3 DNA: TGTGCCAGCAGCTTAGAGCGGAGCGGACTAGCGATCACAGATACGCAGTATTTT
clone size: -; D gene: TRBD1; J gene: TRBJ1-4; V gene: TRBV6-1; CDR3 protein: CASKPGQGGNEKLFF; CDR3 DNA: TGTGCCAGCAAACCGGGACAGGGGGGTAATGAAAAACTGTTTTTT
clone size: -; D gene: TRBD1; J gene: TRBJ1-4; V gene: TRBV4-2; CDR3 protein: CASQRDRTNEKLFF; CDR3 DNA: TGTGCTTCGCAACGGGACAGAACTAATGAAAAACTGTTTTTT
clone size: -; D gene: TRBD1; J gene: TRBJ1-1; V gene: TRBV18; CDR3 protein: CASSPRDRGMNTEAFF; CDR3 DNA: TGTGCCAGCTCACCGCGGGACAGGGGCATGAACACTGAAGCTTTCTTT
clone size: -; D gene: -; J gene: TRBJ2-5; V gene: TRBV5-4; CDR3 protein: CASSSPGTEQETQYF; CDR3 DNA: TGTGCCAGCAGCTCCCCCGGGACGGAGCAAGAGACCCAGTACTTC
clone size: few; D gene: TRBD1; J gene: TRBJ1-4; V gene: TRBV5-5; CDR3 protein: CASSTDRLELFF; CDR3 DNA: TGTGCCAGCAGCACGGACAGGTTGGAACTGTTTTTT
clone size: -; D gene: -; J gene: TRBJ1-4; V gene: TRBV7-2; CDR3 protein: CASRVGPGPTEKLFF; CDR3 DNA: TGTGCCAGCAGGGTGGGACCAGGGCCAACTGAAAAACTGTTTTTT
clone size: -; D gene: TRBD2; J gene: TRBJ2-7; V gene: TRBV7-2; CDR3 protein: CASSFAAGGPYYEQYF; CDR3 DNA: TGTGCCAGCAGCTTCGCAGCGGGAGGGCCTTACTACGAGCAGTACTTC
clone size: -; D gene: TRBD1; J gene: TRBJ2-2; V gene: TRBV7-6; CDR3 protein: CASSRQGTNTGELFF; CDR3 DNA: TGTGCCAGCAGTCGACAGGGGACAAACACCGGGGAGCTGTTTTTT
clone size: -; D gene: -; J gene: TRBJ1-5; V gene: TRBV6-4; CDR3 protein: CASRESTGRYYQPQHF; CDR3 DNA: TGTGCCAGCAGGGAATCTACAGGGCGCTACTATCAGCCCCAGCATTTT
clone size: few; D gene: -; J gene: TRBJ1-5; V gene: TRBV25-1; CDR3 protein: CASSEYVGGAQHF; CDR3 DNA: TGTGCCAGCAGTGAATACGTGGGAGGGGCCCAGCATTTT
clone size: -; D gene: -; J gene: TRBJ2-7; V gene: TRBV28; CDR3 protein: CASGALSYEQYF; CDR3 DNA: TGTGCCAGCGGTGCTCTCTCCTACGAGCAGTACTTC
clone size: -; D gene: -; J gene: TRBJ1-5; V gene: TRBV2; CDR3 protein: CASSVALETAEVGNQPQHF; CDR3 DNA: TGTGCCAGCAGTGTCGCCCTCGAGACGGCCGAGGTTGGCAATCAGCCCCAGCATTTT
clone size: -; D gene: -; J gene: TRBJ1-4; V gene: TRBV11-2; CDR3 protein: CASSDNRSEKLFF; CDR3 DNA: TGTGCCAGCAGCGATAACCGATCAGAAAAACTGTTTTTT
clone size: -; D gene: -; J gene: TRBJ2-1; V gene: TRBV6-4; CDR3 protein: CASSDSRNEQFF; CDR3 DNA: TGTGCCAGCAGTGACTCGCGCAATGAGCAGTTCTTC
clone size: -; D gene: TRBD1; J gene: TRBJ2-1; V gene: TRBV2; CDR3 protein: CASSPQGLDEQFF; CDR3 DNA: TGTGCCAGCAGCCCACAGGGGTTGGATGAGCAGTTCTTC
clone size: -; D gene: -; J gene: TRBJ2-7; V gene: TRBV11-2; CDR3 protein: CASTSPASYEQYF; CDR3 DNA: TGTGCCAGCACCTCCCCAGCCTCCTACGAGCAGTACTTC
clone size: once; D gene: -; J gene: TRBJ1-2; V gene: TRBV28; CDR3 protein: CASGWTPPGYGYTF; CDR3 DNA: TGTGCCAGCGGGTGGACACCCCCAGGTTATGGCTACACCTTC
clone size: -; D gene: TRBD2; J gene: TRBJ2-3; V gene: TRBV6-4; CDR3 protein: CASSVAGGADTQYF; CDR3 DNA: TGTGCCAGCAGCGTAGCGGGGGGGGCCGATACGCAGTATTTT
clone size: -; D gene: TRBD1; J gene: TRBJ2-3; V gene: TRBV19; CDR3 protein: CASSIRDRKFTDTQYF; CDR3 DNA: TGTGCCAGTAGTATCCGGGACAGAAAGTTCACAGATACGCAGTATTTT
clone size: -; D gene: -; J gene: TRBJ1-3; V gene: TRBV7-2; CDR3 protein: CASSPDGSGNTIYF; CDR3 DNA: TGTGCCAGCAGCCCCGATGGGTCTGGAAACACCATATATTTT
clone size: few; D gene: -; J gene: TRBJ1-1; V gene: TRBV28; CDR3 protein: CASSLISIGAFF; CDR3 DNA: TGTGCCAGCAGTTTGATCTCGATTGGAGCTTTCTTT
clone size: -; D gene: -; J gene: TRBJ2-7; V gene: TRBV5-8; CDR3 protein: CASSLVSGYEQYF; CDR3 DNA: TGTGCCAGCAGCTTGGTTTCCGGCTACGAGCAGTACTTC
clone size: -; D gene: -; J gene: TRBJ2-1; V gene: TRBV5-4; CDR3 protein: CASSLVAGAGNEQFF; CDR3 DNA: TGTGCCAGCAGCTTGGTGGCAGGGGCGGGCAATGAGCAGTTCTTC
clone size: few; D gene: TRBD1; J gene: TRBJ2-7; V gene: TRBV11-2; CDR3 protein: CASSTGTGGTYEQYF; CDR3 DNA: TGTGCCAGCAGCACCGGGACAGGTGGGACCTACGAGCAGTACTTC
clone size: -; D gene: TRBD1; J gene: TRBJ2-5; V gene: TRBV7-2; CDR3 protein: CASSKMTGPANF; CDR3 DNA: TGTGCCAGCAGCAAGATGACAGGGCCGGCGAACTTC
clone size: -; D gene: -; J gene: TRBJ2-2; V gene: TRBV5-4; CDR3 protein: CASSFEMSSTGELFF; CDR3 DNA: TGTGCCAGCAGCTTTGAAATGAGCAGCACCGGGGAGCTGTTTTTT
clone size: -; D gene: -; J gene: TRBJ2-7; V gene: TRBV2; CDR3 protein: CASSGTQGRLEQYF; CDR3 DNA: TGTGCCAGCAGCGGTACGCAGGGGCGACTCGAGCAGTACTTC
clone size: -; D gene: -; J gene: TRBJ2-3; V gene: TRBV29-1; CDR3 protein: CSVEEGGDTQYF; CDR3 DNA: TGCAGCGTTGAAGAGGGTGGAGATACGCAGTATTTT
clone size: -; D gene: -; J gene: TRBJ1-3; V gene: TRBV30; CDR3 protein: CAWTPGLSGNTIYF; CDR3 DNA: TGTGCCTGGACTCCGGGCCTCTCTGGAAACACCATATATTTT
clone size: -; D gene: TRBD1; J gene: TRBJ1-5; V gene: TRBV27; CDR3 protein: CASSPVQGAGQPQHF; CDR3 DNA: TGTGCCAGCAGTCCGGTCCAGGGGGCAGGTCAGCCCCAGCATTTT
clone size: -; D gene: -; J gene: TRBJ1-1; V gene: TRBV28; CDR3 protein: CASTIQGRGDTEAFF; CDR3 DNA: TGTGCCAGCACTATTCAGGGGCGCGGGGACACTGAAGCTTTCTTT
clone size: once; D gene: TRBD1; J gene: TRBJ2-5; V gene: TRBV29-1; CDR3 protein: CSVGPGQNPLSPRGTQYF; CDR3 DNA: TGCAGCGTTGGGCCGGGACAGAACCCCTTATCGCCAAGGGGGACCCAGTACTTC
clone size: -; D gene: -; J gene: TRBJ1-3; V gene: TRBV28; CDR3 protein: CASSTQVYSGNTIYF; CDR3 DNA: TGTGCCAGCAGTACTCAGGTTTACTCTGGAAACACCATATATTTT
clone size: few; D gene: TRBD1; J gene: TRBJ1-1; V gene: TRBV28; CDR3 protein: CASSFPRTGMNTEAFF; CDR3 DNA: TGTGCCAGCAGTTTCCCCCGGACAGGTATGAACACTGAAGCTTTCTTT
clone size: -; D gene: -; J gene: TRBJ2-4; V gene: TRBV5-5; CDR3 protein: CASSSGNENIQYF; CDR3 DNA: TGTGCCAGCAGCTCCGGGAATGAAAACATTCAGTACTTC
clone size: -; D gene: -; J gene: TRBJ2-7; V gene: TRBV27; CDR3 protein: CASSRDSSYEQYF; CDR3 DNA: TGTGCCAGCAGTCGTGACAGCTCCTACGAGCAGTACTTC
clone size: once; D gene: TRBD2; J gene: TRBJ2-7; V gene: TRBV5-1; CDR3 protein: CASSPGIIGGSSYEQYF; CDR3 DNA: TGCGCCAGCAGCCCTGGAATAATTGGCGGGAGCTCCTACGAGCAGTACTTC
clone size: -; D gene: -; J gene: TRBJ1-1; V gene: TRBV7-2; CDR3 protein: CASSLKGDEAFF; CDR3 DNA: TGTGCCAGCAGCTTAAAGGGCGATGAAGCTTTCTTT